The next 28 T cell receptor beta chains were all read from a single sample in a study of Tregs in tolerant kidney transplant recipients. Measured with immunoSEQ multiplex PCR; TCRdb has only the in-frame clones, and not every one. The record lists 25,000 to 40,000 clones, of which the ten most abundant hold roughly 1.9%. The nonmyeloablative bone marrow transplants came from related graft donors, with transient mixed chimerism. Sample: CD4+ T cells from blood (PBMCs), taken 24 months after the transplant. These receptors all stem from a human patient who received a combined kidney and bone marrow transplant. A subset of T cells may come from the graft donor.

Notes on this clone: The read terminates 3 residues ahead of where the CDR3 ends, so the germline J gene completes it. V is TRBV5-1 and J is TRBJ2-1; no clear D gene. Germline V lookup: CDR1 SGHRS, CDR2 YFSETQ. The CDR3 has 15 amino acids. The ends were cut back, 5 bases at V and 0 bases at J, with 12 bases in the middle. CDR3 residues: CASSERSSSYNEQFF. The DNA read from the CDR3 is TGCGCCAGCAGTGAACGATCCAGCTCCTACAATGAG.

Remarks on this clone: The read terminates 3 residues ahead of where the CDR3 ends, so the germline J gene completes it. The gene calls are TRBV7-2 and TRBJ2-5; 7 nucleotides match TRBD1. The CDR3 extends over 13 amino acids. Germline V CDR1 and CDR2: SGHTA, FQGNSA. V lost 5 bases to trimming and J lost 2 bases; unmatched junction nucleotides: 2. CDR3 loop: CASSMDRQETQYF. CDR3 DNA, as far as it was read: TGTGCCAGCAGCATGGACAGGCAAGAGACC.

A note on this clone: The sequence runs out 3 residues before the end of the CDR3; the remainder is reconstructed from the germline J gene. This sequence joins TRBV19 and TRBJ1-1; a possible D gene is TRBD1 (6 bases). CDR1 is LNHDA and CDR2 is SQIVND in the germline V gene (reference sequence). Trimming shortened V by 9 bases and J by 0 bases, and 20 bases separated the two germline ends. This CDR3 contains 16 residues. CDR3 sequence reads: CASTSGAAYMNTEAFF. Partial CDR3 DNA: TGTGCCAGCACCTCAGGGGCAGCCTATATGAACACTGAA.

Details on this clone: The read halts 3 residues ahead of the CDR3 end, with the missing end drawn from the germline J gene. The chain couples TRBV20-1 to TRBJ2-7; D gene unclear. This CDR3 is 14 amino acids long. CDR1 is DFQATT, CDR2 SNEGSKA, per germline (reference sequence). Trimming left V 1 base short and J 5 bases short, with 15 bases between. The CDR3 sequence is CSARAPPNSNEQYF. Partial CDR3 DNA: TGCAGTGCTAGAGCCCCACCCAATAGCAACGAG.

As regards this clone: Coverage ceases 3 residues before the CDR3 finishes, and the germline J gene fills in the end. The chain combines TRBV6-2 or TRBV6-3 with TRBJ1-1; a possible D gene is TRBD1 (5 bases). Trimming shortened V by 7 bases and J by 0 bases, and 15 bases separated the two germline ends. The V gene's germline CDR1 is MNHEY and CDR2 SVGEGT. This CDR3 comprises 15 residues. CDR3 in amino acids: CASTSGGAMNTEAFF. The sequenced CDR3 bases are TGTGCCAGCACCTCCGGCGGGGCCATGAACACTGAA.

A remark on this clone: The CDR3 is cut off 3 residues early in the read; its end comes from the germline J gene. The J gene is TRBJ2-2, the V gene TRBV20-1; weak D call: TRBD1 (5 bases). The V and J ends lost 0 bases and 5 bases respectively, with 13 bases between them. From germline, CDR1 is DFQATT and CDR2 SNEGSKA (reference sequence). The CDR3 runs to 15 residues. The part of the CDR3 DNA that was read is TGCAGTGCTAGAGATCAGACAGCCAGGACCGGGGAG. Translating it yields CSARDQTARTGE. The entire CDR3 protein reads CSARDQTARTGELFF.

As concerns this clone: The read comes to an end 3 residues before the CDR3 does, leaving the germline J gene to fill in the end. The chain combines TRBV19 with TRBJ1-5; D not certain. The CDR3 spans 15 residues. CDR1 is LNHDA, CDR2 SQIVND, per germline (reference sequence). Trimming shortened V by 2 bases and J by 0 bases, and 8 bases separated the two germline ends. CDR3 bases read: TGTGCCAGTAGTATAATCTCCGGTAGCAATCAGCCC. It yields the protein CASSIISGSNQP. The CDR3 in full is CASSIISGSNQPQHF.

With respect to this clone: The read is 3 residues too short to cover the CDR3 end, so that end is filled in from the germline J gene. The chain links TRBV11-1 to TRBJ2-7; 10 bases align to TRBD2. CDR1 SGHAT and CDR2 FQDESV come from the germline V gene (reference sequence). Trimming cost V 5 bases and J 3 bases; bases outside gene matches: 7. This CDR3 region has 15 residues. CDR3 sequence reads: CASSQIASGSYEQYF. Incomplete CDR3 DNA: TGTGCCAGCAGCCAAATCGCTAGCGGGAGCTACGAG.

Concerning this clone itself: The read falls 3 residues short of the CDR3 end, and the missing part is taken from the germline J gene. J is TRBJ2-1 and V is TRBV5-1, with TRBD2 matching over 11 bases. V was pared by 0 bases and J by 0 bases, with 2 bases of the junction left unmatched. This CDR3 is built from 17 residues. Germline V gene data show CDR1 as SGHRS and CDR2 as YFSETQ. The CDR3: CASSLGLAGSSYNEQFF. The part of the CDR3 DNA that was read is TGCGCCAGCAGCTTGGGACTAGCGGGATCCTCCTACAATGAG.

Remarks on this clone: The read is 3 residues too short to cover the CDR3 end, so that end is filled in from the germline J gene. The V and J genes are TRBV6-2 or TRBV6-3 and TRBJ2-5, with TRBD1 matching over 7 bases. V lost 7 bases to trimming and J lost 4 bases; unmatched junction nucleotides: 9. The CDR3 length is 14 residues. From germline, CDR1 is MNHEY and CDR2 SVGEGT. CDR3: CASKKDRARETQYF. CDR3 bases read: TGTGCCAGCAAGAAAGACAGGGCGAGAGAGACC.

As for this clone: Read sequence stops 3 residues before the CDR3 end, and the germline J gene provides the missing end. The chain is built from TRBV13 and TRBJ2-1; 14 bases line up with TRBD2. This CDR3 is 20 amino acids long. V gave up 5 bases and J gave up 5 bases; unmatched junction bases: 17. Germline loops: CDR1 PRHDT, CDR2 FYEKMQ (reference sequence). CDR3 in amino acids: CASSTDYRLAGGPQNNEQFF. Incomplete CDR3 DNA: TGTGCCAGCAGCACTGATTACCGACTAGCGGGAGGGCCCCAAAACAATGAG.

As regards this clone: Read data end 3 residues before the CDR3 end; the end is taken from the germline J gene. The J gene is TRBJ2-2, the V gene TRBV7-2; unclear D gene. Germline CDR1 reads SGHTA; CDR2 reads FQGNSA. V was trimmed by 1 base and J by 8 bases, leaving 8 bases between them. The CDR3 is 13 amino acids. CDR3 sequence reads: CASSLEAQGELFF. The part of the CDR3 DNA that was read is TGTGCCAGCAGCTTAGAGGCACAGGGGGAG.

Regarding this clone: The missing CDR3 end, 3 residues past where the read stops, is filled in from the germline J gene. This specimen includes other DNA sequences encoding the same CDR3. The genes are TRBV5-1 and TRBJ2-3; D gene unclear. The germline gives CDR1 SGHRS, CDR2 YFSETQ. Trimming left V 4 bases short and J 6 bases short, with 6 bases between. The CDR3 sequence is 11 residues long. Incomplete CDR3 DNA: TGCGCCAGCAGCCTCGGGGATACG. Its protein product is CASSLGDT. The entire CDR3 protein is CASSLGDTQYF.

CDR3 in amino acids: CASSTGVSPLHF. The DNA read from the CDR3 is TGTGCCAGCTCGACAGGGGTTTCACCC. The chain employs TRBV6-2 or TRBV6-3 and TRBJ1-6, with 8 bases lining up with TRBD1. The CDR3 end falls 3 residues outside the read, so it is completed with the germline J gene. Germline loops: CDR1 MNHEY, CDR2 SVGEGT. V lost 8 bases and J lost 9; bases outside the gene matches: 3. This CDR3 region has 12 residues.

Notes on this clone: The read stops 3 residues short of the end of the CDR3; the missing end is completed from the germline J gene. The chain employs TRBV5-6 and TRBJ1-6, with D unclear. Trimming took 5 bases from V and 10 from J, leaving 10 bases between them. The germline gives CDR1 SGHDT, CDR2 YYEEEE. The CDR3 spans 12 residues. CDR3 residues: CASRSLSSPLHF. The part of the CDR3 DNA that was read is TGTGCCAGCAGGTCCTTATCGTCACCC.

As concerns this clone: With the read ending 3 residues before the CDR3 end, the germline J gene is used to fill in that end. V usage is TRBV2 and J usage is TRBJ1-2; 8 bases fit TRBD1. Germline CDR1 reads SNHLY; CDR2 reads FYNNEI. The CDR3 runs 13 residues. CDR3: CASSEQGAIGYTF. The DNA read from the CDR3 is TGTGCCAGCAGTGAACAGGGGGCTATAGGC.

Worth noting for this clone: The read ends 3 residues early relative to the CDR3; the germline J gene fills the gap. The chain combines TRBV11-2 with TRBJ2-1; 9 bases agree with TRBD2. From germline, CDR1 is SGHAT and CDR2 FQNNGV. The CDR3 has 13 amino acids. The trim removed 5 bases at V and 6 bases at J, leaving 2 bases unmatched. CDR3 amino acids: CASSVGLANEQFF. The part of the CDR3 DNA that was read is TGTGCCAGCAGCGTGGGACTAGCCAATGAG.

Comments on this clone: The read stops 3 residues short of the end of the CDR3; the missing end is completed from the germline J gene. V is TRBV14 and J is TRBJ1-1; D gene ambiguous. Germline CDR1 SGHDN, CDR2 FVKESK. The CDR3 sequence is 15 residues long. The V end lost 2 bases, the J end lost 0 bases, and 10 bases lay between the germline ends. The sequenced part of the CDR3 DNA is TGTGCCAGCAGCCAAAGTGGCACCATGAACACTGAA. Encoded protein: CASSQSGTMNTE. The entire CDR3 reads CASSQSGTMNTEAFF.

With regard to this clone: Coverage ceases 3 residues before the CDR3 finishes, and the germline J gene fills in the end. The chain is built from TRBV2 and TRBJ2-2; 7 bases line up with TRBD1. The length of the CDR3 is 16 residues. Germline loops: CDR1 SNHLY, CDR2 FYNNEI. The V and J ends lost 6 bases and 3 bases, in that order; junction bases with no gene match: 10. The DNA read from the CDR3 is TGTGCCAGCAGCCAAGCTGGCAGGGGGTACACCGGGGAG. It yields the protein CASSQAGRGYTGE. The entire CDR3 sequence reads CASSQAGRGYTGELFF.

The CDR3 region is CSARVTGEQYF. Incomplete CDR3 DNA: TGCAGTGCTAGAGTGACAGGCGAG. V is TRBV20-1 and J is TRBJ2-7; the D gene is possibly TRBD1 (6 bases). The read finishes 3 residues shy of the CDR3 end, and the germline J gene is used to complete it. There are 11 residues in the CDR3. Germline V gives CDR1 DFQATT, CDR2 SNEGSKA (reference sequence). V was pared by 1 base and J by 6 bases, with 7 bases between.

On this clone itself: The read comes to an end 3 residues before the CDR3 does, leaving the germline J gene to fill in the end. This chain uses TRBV18 with TRBJ1-1, with TRBD1 matching 9 bases. The CDR3 contains 16 residues. V shed 5 bases and J 0 bases; nucleotides not matched to a gene: 7. Germline CDR1 and CDR2: KGHSH and LQKENI. CDR3 residues: CASSNRGQGLNTEAFF. The sequenced part of the CDR3 DNA is TGTGCCAGCTCAAACAGGGGGCAGGGTTTGAACACTGAA. The full variable domain, rest sourced from reference TRBV18 and TRBJ1-1, is NAGVMQNPRHLVRRRGQEARLRCSPMKGHSHVYWYRQLPEEGLKFMVYLQKENIIDESGMPKERFSAEFPKEGPSILRIQQVVRGDSAAYFCASSNRGQGLNTEAFFGQGTRLTVV.

About this clone: The DNA ends 3 residues before the CDR3 does, and the rest of the CDR3 is filled in from the germline J gene. V is TRBV29-1 and J is TRBJ2-3; D is possibly TRBD1 (5 bases). V shed 4 bases and J shed 3 bases, with 14 bases lying between them. Germline CDR1 SQVTM, CDR2 ANQGSEA. The length of the CDR3 is 14 residues. The CDR3 loop is CSVARVVKTDTQYF. The CDR3 bases that were read are TGCAGCGTTGCCAGGGTCGTAAAAACAGATACG.

Turning to this clone: The observed sequence ends 3 residues before the CDR3 terminus, with the missing tail filled in from the germline J gene. V is TRBV15 and J is TRBJ2-1; D possibly corresponds to TRBD2 (5 bases). Per germline, CDR1 LNHNV and CDR2 YYDKDF (reference sequence). This CDR3 comprises 17 residues. V was shortened by 1 base and J by 2 bases, with 15 bases between the two germline ends. The CDR3 sequence: CATSRGGLLLTYNEQFF. The sequenced part of the CDR3 DNA is TGTGCCACCAGCAGAGGTGGACTTCTACTTACCTACAATGAG.

Concerning this clone itself: The read terminates 3 residues ahead of where the CDR3 ends, so the germline J gene completes it. The chain links TRBV11-2 to TRBJ1-6; TRBD1 agrees at 7 bases. CDR1 is SGHAT and CDR2 is FQNNGV in the germline V gene. The V segment lost 7 bases and the J segment 10 bases; nucleotides outside the gene matches: 10. The CDR3 contains 14 residues. The CDR3 DNA, read in part, is TGTGCCAGCATCCTAGGTAGGGGGCGGTCACCC. Translating it yields CASILGRGRSP. The entire CDR3 reads CASILGRGRSPLHF.

A remark on this clone: Read data end 3 residues before the CDR3 end; the end is taken from the germline J gene. The chain recombines TRBV18 with TRBJ2-7, with 8 nucleotides matching TRBD1. The CDR3 extends over 14 amino acids. Germline V gene data show CDR1 as KGHSH and CDR2 as LQKENI. Trimming removed 4 bases from V and 5 bases from J; junction bases left unmatched: 7. CDR3 loop: CASSLGQGRDEQYF. Incomplete CDR3 DNA: TGTGCCAGCTCACTTGGACAGGGTAGGGACGAG.

Worth noting for this clone: The sequenced fragment ends 3 residues before the CDR3 boundary, so the rest is inferred from the germline J gene. V and J are TRBV19 and TRBJ1-5; D may be TRBD1 (5 bases). The V gene's germline CDR1 is LNHDA and CDR2 SQIVND (reference sequence). CDR3 length: 16 residues. Trimming stripped 5 bases from V and 2 bases from J, with 16 bases between. CDR3 amino acids: CASSPHWGERNQPQHF. The CDR3 bases that were read are TGTGCCAGTAGTCCGCATTGGGGGGAGCGCAATCAGCCC.

About this clone itself: The read ends 3 residues before the CDR3 terminus; that terminus is restored from the germline J gene. The chain joins TRBV27 to TRBJ2-3; 10 positions agree with TRBD2. The CDR3 is 16 amino acids. CDR1 is MNHEY, CDR2 SMNVEV, per germline (reference sequence). V was clipped by 1 base and J by 7 bases; unmatched bases: 8. CDR3 sequence reads: CASSLLPAGGRNTQYF. The sequenced CDR3 bases are TGTGCCAGCAGTTTATTGCCAGCGGGAGGGAGAAATACG.

Concerning this clone: Read data end 3 residues before the CDR3 end; the end is taken from the germline J gene. J is TRBJ2-2 and V is TRBV2, with TRBD2 identical over 8 bases. Trimming removed 3 bases from V and 5 bases from J; junction bases left unmatched: 5. Germline values: CDR1 SNHLY, CDR2 FYNNEI. This CDR3 is built from 15 residues. The CDR3 region is CASSEAGLATGELFF. Partial CDR3 DNA: TGTGCCAGCAGTGAGGCCGGACTAGCAACCGGGGAG.